Each of the 26 T cell receptor beta chains below was sequenced from the same sample in a study of T cell repertoires in cytomegalovirus infection (dated by TCRdb to the late 2010s). Sequencing took place on an Illumina HiSeq 1500. Clones were called with MiXCR by TCRdb after fastp trimmed the public reads at Q25, and only in-frame beta chains were retained. Under each unique CDR3 protein, matching rows form one entry showing the most common genes and DNA. For this sample the table gives approximately 250,000 distinct CDR3 sequences, of which 9.1% were detected only once. The top ten constitute more than 12% of the sample. Specimen: PBMCs. These receptors all stem from a human donor in good health (CMV status not recorded). Some clones in this sample may be carry-over from other donors' samples.

This clonotype was picked up many times. The J gene is TRBJ1-5, the V gene TRBV19; the D gene is possibly TRBD1 (5 bases). Looked up from germline, CDR1 is LNHDA and CDR2 is SQIVND (reference sequence). The V end was cut by 3 bases, the J end by 11 bases, with 14 bases between. The CDR3 totals 13 residues. CDR3 residues: CASSMGVILAQHF. Here the CDR3 DNA reads TGTGCCAGTAGTATGGGGGTGATCCTGGCCCAGCATTTT.

The chain links TRBV12-3 or TRBV12-4 to TRBJ2-3; D is possibly TRBD1 (6 bases). The germline V and J ends were trimmed by 6 bases and 3 bases, with 16 bases remaining between them. The CDR3 runs 15 residues. CDR3: CASSRPQGRTDTQYF. The CDR3 bases are TGTGCCAGCAGCCGGCCCCAGGGGCGAACAGATACGCAGTATTTT.

This clonotype showed up many times. The rearrangement joins TRBV6-6 to TRBJ2-7; 15 bases line up with TRBD2. Looked up from germline, CDR1 is MNHNY and CDR2 is SVGAGI (reference sequence). CDR3 size: 16 residues. V gave up 6 bases and J gave up 6 bases; unmatched junction bases: 9. The CDR3 region is CASRRGLAGGFPEQYF. The CDR3 DNA reads TGTGCCAGCAGACGAGGACTAGCGGGGGGGTTTCCCGAGCAGTACTTC.

This clonotype was detected only a few times. CDR3 loop: CASSLDREFQPQHF. In DNA form, the CDR3 reads TGTGCCAGCAGCTTAGATCGCGAGTTTCAGCCCCAGCATTTT. The gene calls are TRBV7-9 and TRBJ1-5; D gene unclear. The CDR3 sequence is 14 residues long. Trimming left V 1 base short and J 6 bases short, with 10 bases between. Per germline, CDR1 SEHNR and CDR2 FQNEAQ (reference sequence). Filled out from reference TRBV7-9 and TRBJ1-5, the complete variable domain reads DTGVSQNPRHKITKRGQNVTFRCDPISEHNRLYWYRQTLGQGPEFLTYFQNEAQLEKSRLLSDRFSAERPKGSFSTLEIQRTEQGDSAMYLCASSLDREFQPQHFGDGTRLSIL.

This clonotype was seen ten or more times. V gene TRBV7-2 combines with J gene TRBJ2-6; no definite D call. V lost 1 base to trimming and J lost 4 bases, with 11 bases between them. The germline V gene encodes CDR1 SGHTA and CDR2 FQGNSA. The CDR3 consists of 16 residues. The CDR3 region is CASSLGFGTGANVLTF. CDR3 nucleotides: TGTGCCAGCAGCTTAGGATTTGGTACCGGGGCCAACGTCCTGACTTTC.

In this sample, this clonotype turned up many times. The CDR3 spells CASSPGLAANEQFF. CDR3 nucleotides: TGTGCCAGCAGCCCTGGGCTAGCGGCCAATGAGCAGTTCTTC. The V and J genes are TRBV7-2 and TRBJ2-1; 7 positions match TRBD2. The V gene end was trimmed by 5 bases and the J gene end by 6 bases; junction bases not matched to a gene: 7. This CDR3 has 14 residues. Per the germline V gene, CDR1 is SGHTA and CDR2 is FQGNSA.

This clonotype was observed a handful of times. V usage is TRBV20-1 and J usage is TRBJ1-4; possibly TRBD1 for D (6 bases). Trimming shortened V by 5 bases and J by 7 bases, and 20 bases separated the two germline ends. The CDR3 consists of 15 residues. CDR1 and CDR2 (germline): DFQATT, SNEGSKA (reference sequence). The CDR3: CSAPVGGWVSEKLFF. CDR3 nucleotide sequence: TGCAGTGCTCCCGTCGGGGGCTGGGTTTCTGAAAAACTGTTTTTT.

This clonotype turned up a few times. The rearrangement uses TRBV19 and TRBJ1-1, with 7 bases matching TRBD1. This CDR3 is 11 amino acids long. The V gene end was trimmed by 10 bases and the J gene end by 6 bases; junction bases not matched to a gene: 5. Looked up from germline, CDR1 is LNHDA and CDR2 is SQIVND (reference sequence). The DNA for the CDR3 is TGTGCCACCAGGCAGGGGGCTGAAGCTTTCTTT. This translates into CATRQGAEAFF.

The table lists this clonotype with many counts. V is TRBV7-2 and J is TRBJ2-3; TRBD1 matches 7 bases. V lost 1 base and J lost 6; bases outside the gene matches: 4. From germline, CDR1 is SGHTA and CDR2 FQGNSA. This CDR3 has 14 amino acids. This CDR3 reads CASSLVLRGDTQYF. CDR3 coding DNA: TGTGCCAGCAGCTTAGTCCTCAGGGGGGATACGCAGTATTTT.

In its sample, this clonotype was seen many times. V gene TRBV7-2 combines with J gene TRBJ1-1; possible D gene TRBD1, 6 bases. Germline lookup yields CDR1 SGHTA and CDR2 FQGNSA. The CDR3 contains 15 residues. Trimming shortened V by 2 bases and J by 1 base, and 11 bases separated the two germline ends. CDR3 protein: CASSLSSQGNTEAFF. In nucleotides, the CDR3 is TGTGCCAGCAGCTTATCCTCACAGGGGAACACTGAAGCTTTCTTT.

This clonotype was detected many times. V usage is TRBV7-8 and J usage is TRBJ2-7; 8 nucleotides match TRBD1. With V trimmed by 4 bases and J by 3 bases, 8 bases remained unmatched. The CDR3 extends over 15 amino acids. Looked up from germline, CDR1 is SGHVS and CDR2 is FQNEAQ. The CDR3: CASSSRDRRNYEQYF. CDR3 coding DNA: TGTGCCAGCAGCTCCCGGGACAGGAGAAACTACGAGCAGTACTTC.

This clonotype has at least ten counts. The chain has TRBV10-3 and TRBJ1-3; D not resolved. The CDR3 loop spans 11 amino acids. V was trimmed by 4 bases and J by 4 bases, leaving 2 bases between them. CDR1 and CDR2 (germline): ENHRY, SYGVKD. This CDR3 is CAISGGNTIYF. CDR3 in DNA: TGTGCCATCAGTGGGGGAAACACCATATATTTT.

This clonotype appeared many times. The rearrangement links TRBV7-8 to TRBJ2-7; the D gene is possibly TRBD1 (6 bases). The CDR3 runs 14 residues. V was cut by 0 bases and J by 0 bases, with 6 bases left in between. Germline V lookup: CDR1 SGHVS, CDR2 FQNEAQ. The CDR3 region is CASSLADSSYEQYF. DNA of the CDR3: TGTGCCAGCAGCTTAGCGGACAGCTCCTACGAGCAGTACTTC. Full variable domain (rest looked up from reference TRBV7-8 and TRBJ2-7): GAGVSQSPRYKVAKRGQDVALRCDPISGHVSLFWYQQALGQGPEFLTYFQNEAQLDKSGLPSDRFFAERPEGSVSTLKIQRTQQEDSAVYLCASSLADSSYEQYFGPGTRLTVT.

V gene TRBV28 combines with J gene TRBJ2-7; 7 bases match TRBD1. Germline CDR1 reads MDHEN; CDR2 reads SYDVKM. There are 16 residues in the CDR3. Losses at the gene ends were 2 bases for V and 3 bases for J; bases not matched to a gene: 10. CDR3 in amino acids: CASSLGSWDSRYEQYF. CDR3 DNA: TGTGCCAGCAGTTTAGGTAGCTGGGACAGCCGCTACGAGCAGTACTTC.

This clonotype was seen repeatedly, ten times or more. The rearrangement joins TRBV12-5 to TRBJ2-4, with TRBD2 matching over 8 bases. The V segment lost 0 bases and the J segment 3 bases; nucleotides outside the gene matches: 7. The CDR3 loop spans 17 amino acids. Per the germline V gene, CDR1 is LGHNT and CDR2 is FRNRAP. The CDR3 protein is CASGLVSGGVGKNIQYF. The CDR3 nucleotides are TGTGCTAGTGGTTTGGTATCGGGAGGGGTAGGCAAAAACATTCAGTACTTC.

This clonotype has a count of ten or more. V usage is TRBV7-2 and J usage is TRBJ1-1; D gene ambiguous. With 2 bases removed from V and 4 bases from J, the gap between germline ends came to 8 bases. The CDR3 length is 13 residues. CDR1 SGHTA and CDR2 FQGNSA come from the germline V gene. The CDR3 region has the DNA TGTGCCAGCAGCTTAACTAGAACCACTGAAGCTTTCTTT. The encoded protein is CASSLTRTTEAFF.

CDR3 DNA: TGTGCCAGCAAGGGACGGGGGGCCCGGAGCGAGCAGTACTTC. This codes for CASKGRGARSEQYF. The V gene is TRBV27, the J gene TRBJ2-7; tentative D call: TRBD2 (7 bases). Germline V lookup: CDR1 MNHEY, CDR2 SMNVEV (reference sequence). V dropped 7 bases and J dropped 6 bases, with 19 bases sitting between them. CDR3 size: 14 residues.

The chain recombines TRBV7-9 with TRBJ1-1; 9 bases are a match to TRBD1. This CDR3 has 15 amino acids. With 5 bases clipped from V and 3 bases from J, the junction kept 7 bases outside the gene matches. Germline values: CDR1 SEHNR, CDR2 FQNEAQ (reference sequence). Written as DNA, the CDR3 is TGTGCCAGCAGCCCGGGACAGGGATACTACACTGAAGCTTTCTTT. This translates into CASSPGQGYYTEAFF.

The J gene is TRBJ2-3, the V gene TRBV4-3; unclear D gene. Trimming left V 3 bases short and J 2 bases short, with 15 bases between. The germline gives CDR1 LGHNA, CDR2 YSLEER. CDR3 length: 16 residues. The chain's CDR3 is CASSQQTAINTDTQYF. CDR3 coding DNA: TGCGCCAGCAGCCAGCAAACAGCGATCAACACAGATACGCAGTATTTT.

J is TRBJ2-2 and V is TRBV4-3; 11 bases align to TRBD2. CDR3 size: 18 residues. CDR1 is LGHNA and CDR2 is YSLEER in the germline V gene. V lost 0 bases, J lost 6 bases, and 9 bases stayed unmatched. This CDR3 is CASSQEMIGTSGPGELFF. The CDR3, as DNA: TGCGCCAGCAGCCAAGAGATGATCGGGACTAGCGGCCCCGGGGAGCTGTTTTTT.

There are many counts of this clonotype. A much more abundant neighbour one base away suggests this may be a read error. The chain uses TRBV7-9 and TRBJ2-1; 13 bases fit TRBD2. Losses at the gene ends were 5 bases for V and 7 bases for J; bases not matched to a gene: 5. This CDR3 comprises 15 residues. The germline V gene encodes CDR1 SEHNR and CDR2 FQNEAQ (reference sequence). For the CDR3, the DNA is TGTGCCAGCAGCCGGACTAGCGGGAGTCGAAATGAGCAGTTCTTC. Translated, it gives CASSRTSGSRNEQFF.

The chain links TRBV14 to TRBJ1-6; D is ambiguous. V was shortened by 4 bases and J by 7 bases, with 8 bases between the two germline ends. Per the germline V gene, CDR1 is SGHDN and CDR2 is FVKESK. This CDR3 spans 13 amino acids. This CDR3 reads CASSLHSNSPLHF. The CDR3 DNA is TGTGCCAGCAGCCTACACAGCAATTCACCCCTCCACTTT.

The sample holds many counts of this clonotype. This chain links TRBV7-8 with TRBJ1-1; D is perhaps TRBD1 (6 bases). V dropped 6 bases and J dropped 1 base, with 27 bases sitting between them. Germline V gives CDR1 SGHVS, CDR2 FQNEAQ. The CDR3 contains 19 residues. The CDR3 DNA sequence: TGTGCCAGCAGGATCGATGGGGGGCGTACCCTCCGGGGGAACACTGAAGCTTTCTTT. Its translation is CASRIDGGRTLRGNTEAFF.

This clonotype has at least ten counts. The gene calls are TRBV7-9 and TRBJ2-5; 8 bases match TRBD1. The germline CDR1 and CDR2 sequences are SEHNR and FQNEAQ (reference sequence). The V gene end was trimmed by 5 bases and the J gene end by 2 bases; junction bases not matched to a gene: 7. The CDR3 extends over 15 amino acids. CDR3 sequence reads: CASSIGQGQQETQYF. The CDR3 bases are TGTGCCAGCAGCATAGGACAGGGCCAACAAGAGACCCAGTACTTC.

Ten or more counts support this clonotype. V is TRBV7-2 and J is TRBJ2-2, with D perhaps matching TRBD2 (5 bases). The germline V gene has CDR1 SGHTA and CDR2 FQGNSA. This CDR3 region has 14 residues. Trimming took 5 bases from V and 0 from J, leaving 7 bases between them. CDR3 coding DNA: TGTGCCAGCAGCCCGGAGGCGAACACCGGGGAGCTGTTTTTT. Translated: CASSPEANTGELFF. Variable domain in full (rest from reference TRBV7-2 and TRBJ2-2): GAGVSQSPSNKVTEKGKDVELRCDPISGHTALYWYRQSLGQGLEFLIYFQGNSAPDKSGLPSDRFSAERTGGSVSTLTIQRTQQEDSAVYLCASSPEANTGELFFGEGSRLTVL.

This clonotype was recorded many times. The V and J genes are TRBV2 and TRBJ2-3; possible D gene TRBD2, 5 bases. Trimming removed 1 base from V and 4 bases from J, with 9 bases in between. The CDR3 runs 14 residues. Germline loops: CDR1 SNHLY, CDR2 FYNNEI. This CDR3 reads CASSEGTVPDTQYF. CDR3 sequence (DNA): TGTGCCAGCAGTGAAGGGACTGTCCCAGATACGCAGTATTTT.